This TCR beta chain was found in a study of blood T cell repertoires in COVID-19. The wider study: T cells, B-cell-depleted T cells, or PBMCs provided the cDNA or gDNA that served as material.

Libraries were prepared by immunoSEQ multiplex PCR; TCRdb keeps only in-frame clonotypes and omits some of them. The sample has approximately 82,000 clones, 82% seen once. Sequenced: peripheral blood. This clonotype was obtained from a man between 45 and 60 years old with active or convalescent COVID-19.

Written as DNA, the CDR3 is TGTGCCAGTAGTATAGACCTCAGACAGGGTCAAGAGACCCAGTACTTC. Protein: CASSIDLRQGQETQYF. The chain uses TRBV19 and TRBJ2-5; 7 bases line up with TRBD1. Germline lookup yields CDR1 LNHDA and CDR2 SQIVND (reference sequence). V gave up 0 bases and J gave up 2 bases; unmatched junction bases: 6. The CDR3 runs to 16 residues.